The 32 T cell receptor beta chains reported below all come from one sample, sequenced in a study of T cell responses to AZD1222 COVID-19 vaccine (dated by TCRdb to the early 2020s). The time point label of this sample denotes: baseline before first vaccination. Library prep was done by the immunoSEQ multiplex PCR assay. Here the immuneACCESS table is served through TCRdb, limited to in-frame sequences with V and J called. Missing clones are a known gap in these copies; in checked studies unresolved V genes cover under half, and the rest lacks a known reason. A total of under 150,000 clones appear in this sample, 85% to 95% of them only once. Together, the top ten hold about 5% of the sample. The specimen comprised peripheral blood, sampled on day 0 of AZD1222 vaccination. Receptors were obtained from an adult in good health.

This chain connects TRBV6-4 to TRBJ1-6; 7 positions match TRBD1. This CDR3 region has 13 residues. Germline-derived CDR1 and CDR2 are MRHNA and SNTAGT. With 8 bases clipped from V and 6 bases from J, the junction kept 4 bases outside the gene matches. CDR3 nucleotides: TGTGCCAGCGCACAGGGGTCTAATTCACCCCTCCACTTT. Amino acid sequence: CASAQGSNSPLHF.

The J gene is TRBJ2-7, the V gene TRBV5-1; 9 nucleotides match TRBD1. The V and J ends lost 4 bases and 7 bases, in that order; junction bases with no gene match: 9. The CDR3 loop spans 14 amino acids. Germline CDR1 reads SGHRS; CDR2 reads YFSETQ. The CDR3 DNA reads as TGCGCCAGCAGCCTAGGACAGGGGACAGAAGAGCAGTACTTC. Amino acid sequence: CASSLGQGTEEQYF.

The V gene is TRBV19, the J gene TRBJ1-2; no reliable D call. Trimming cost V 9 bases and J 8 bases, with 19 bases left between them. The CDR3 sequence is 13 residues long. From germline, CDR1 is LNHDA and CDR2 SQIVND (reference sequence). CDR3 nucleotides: TGTGCCAGCCACCAACTGGGAACCCGGGGCTACACCTTC. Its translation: CASHQLGTRGYTF. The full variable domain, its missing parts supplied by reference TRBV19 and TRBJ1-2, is DGGITQSPKYLFRKEGQNVTLSCEQNLNHDAMYWYRQDPGQGLRLIYYSQIVNDFQKGDIAEGYSVSREKKESFPLTVTSAQKNPTAFYLCASHQLGTRGYTFGSGTRLTVV.

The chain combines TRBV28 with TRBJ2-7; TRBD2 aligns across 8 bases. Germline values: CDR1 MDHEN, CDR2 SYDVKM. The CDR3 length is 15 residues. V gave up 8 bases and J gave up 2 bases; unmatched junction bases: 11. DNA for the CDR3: TGTGCCAGCCTTAATAGCGGGACCCTAGCCTACGAGCAGTACTTC. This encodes CASLNSGTLAYEQYF.

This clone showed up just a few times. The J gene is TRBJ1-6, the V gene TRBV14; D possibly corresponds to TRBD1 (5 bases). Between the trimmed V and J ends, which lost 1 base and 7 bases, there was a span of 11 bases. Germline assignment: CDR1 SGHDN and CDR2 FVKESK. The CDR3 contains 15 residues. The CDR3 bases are TGTGCCAGCAGCCAAGGGCAGGGTCTCAATTCACCCCTCCACTTT. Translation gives CASSQGQGLNSPLHF.

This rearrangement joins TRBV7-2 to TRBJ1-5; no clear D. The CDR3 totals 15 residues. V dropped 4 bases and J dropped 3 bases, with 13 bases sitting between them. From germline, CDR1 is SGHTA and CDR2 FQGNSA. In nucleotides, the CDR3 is TGTGCCAGCAGCTCCTCCGGTCGGCCCAATCAGCCCCAGCATTTT. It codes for CASSSSGRPNQPQHF. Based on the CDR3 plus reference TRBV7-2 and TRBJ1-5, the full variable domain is GAGVSQSPSNKVTEKGKDVELRCDPISGHTALYWYRQSLGQGLEFLIYFQGNSAPDKSGLPSDRFSAERTGGSVSTLTIQRTQQEDSAVYLCASSSSGRPNQPQHFGDGTRLSIL.

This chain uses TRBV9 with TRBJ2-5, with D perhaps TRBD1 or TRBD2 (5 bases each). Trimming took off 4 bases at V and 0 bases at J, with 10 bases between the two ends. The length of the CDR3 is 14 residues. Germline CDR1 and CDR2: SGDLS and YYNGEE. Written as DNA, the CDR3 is TGTGCCAGCAGCCTCGGGACCCACCAAGAGACCCAGTACTTC. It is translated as CASSLGTHQETQYF.

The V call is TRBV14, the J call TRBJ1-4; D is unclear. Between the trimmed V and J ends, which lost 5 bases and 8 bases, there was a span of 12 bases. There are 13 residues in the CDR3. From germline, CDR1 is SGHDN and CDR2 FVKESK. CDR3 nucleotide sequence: TGTGCCAGCAGCGGAGTATTCGGCGAAAAACTGTTTTTT. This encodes CASSGVFGEKLFF.

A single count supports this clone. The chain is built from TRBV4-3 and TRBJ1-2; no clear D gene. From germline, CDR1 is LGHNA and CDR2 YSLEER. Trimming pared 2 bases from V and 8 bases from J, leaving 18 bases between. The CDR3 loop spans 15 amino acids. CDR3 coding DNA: TGCGCCAGCAGCCAATCAAACTTATGGACGGGCGGCTACACCTTC. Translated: CASSQSNLWTGGYTF.

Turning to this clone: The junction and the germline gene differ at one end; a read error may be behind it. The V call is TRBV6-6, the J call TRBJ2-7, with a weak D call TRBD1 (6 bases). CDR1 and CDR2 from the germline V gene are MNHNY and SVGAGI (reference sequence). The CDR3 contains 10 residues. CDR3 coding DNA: TGTGCCAGCGGTATACCAGGGGACGAGTTC. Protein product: CASGIPGDEF.

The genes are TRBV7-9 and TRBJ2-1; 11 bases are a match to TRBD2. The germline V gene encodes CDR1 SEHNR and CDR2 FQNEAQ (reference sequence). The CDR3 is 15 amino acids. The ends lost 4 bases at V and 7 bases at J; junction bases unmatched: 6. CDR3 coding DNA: TGTGCCAGCAGCTCCGCTAGCGGGAGGCGGAATGAGCAGTTCTTC. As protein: CASSSASGRRNEQFF.

CDR3 in amino acids: CASSNILLRLNYEQYF. In nucleotides, the CDR3 is TGTGCCAGCAGCAACATCCTATTACGATTGAACTACGAGCAGTACTTC. This chain links TRBV21-1 with TRBJ2-7; the table's D call of TRBD2 was not tested on the DNA. TRBV21-1 corresponds to a pseudogene. This CDR3 contains 16 residues.

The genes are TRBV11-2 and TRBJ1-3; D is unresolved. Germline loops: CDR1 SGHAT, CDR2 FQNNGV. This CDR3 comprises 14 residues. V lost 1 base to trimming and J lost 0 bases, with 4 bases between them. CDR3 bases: TGTGCCAGCAGCTTAGGAAGCTCTGGAAACACCATATATTTT. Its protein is CASSLGSSGNTIYF.

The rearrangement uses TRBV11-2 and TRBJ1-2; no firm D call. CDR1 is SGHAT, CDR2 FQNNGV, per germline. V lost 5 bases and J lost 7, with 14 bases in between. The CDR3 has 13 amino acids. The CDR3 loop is CASSPSWRFGYTF. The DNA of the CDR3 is TGTGCCAGCAGCCCATCTTGGAGATTTGGCTACACCTTC.

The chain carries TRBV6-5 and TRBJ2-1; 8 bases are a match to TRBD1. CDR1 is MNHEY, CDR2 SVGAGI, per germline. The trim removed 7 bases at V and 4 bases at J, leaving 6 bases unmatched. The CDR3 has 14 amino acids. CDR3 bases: TGTGCCAGCAAGAGACAGGGGAGGTACAATGAGCAGTTCTTC. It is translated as CASKRQGRYNEQFF.

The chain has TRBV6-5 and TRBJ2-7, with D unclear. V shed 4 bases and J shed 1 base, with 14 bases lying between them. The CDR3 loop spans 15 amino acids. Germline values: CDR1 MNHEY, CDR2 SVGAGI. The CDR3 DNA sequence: TGTGCCAGCAGTTTCGGACCCATGGGGTCCTACGAGCAGTACTTC. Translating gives CASSFGPMGSYEQYF.

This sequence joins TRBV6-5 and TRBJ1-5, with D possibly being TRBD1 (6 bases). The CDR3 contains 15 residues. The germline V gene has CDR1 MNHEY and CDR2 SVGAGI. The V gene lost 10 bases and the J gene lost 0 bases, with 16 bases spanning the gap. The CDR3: CATVGGLFSNQPQHF. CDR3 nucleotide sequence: TGTGCCACCGTTGGGGGCCTTTTTAGCAATCAGCCCCAGCATTTT.

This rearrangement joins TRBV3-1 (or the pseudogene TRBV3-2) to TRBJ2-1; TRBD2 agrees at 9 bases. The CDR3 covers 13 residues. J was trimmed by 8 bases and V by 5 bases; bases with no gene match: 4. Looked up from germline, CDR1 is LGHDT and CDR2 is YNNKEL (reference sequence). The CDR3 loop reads CASSSGGRDEQFF. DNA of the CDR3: TGTGCCAGCAGCAGCGGGGGGCGCGATGAGCAGTTCTTC.

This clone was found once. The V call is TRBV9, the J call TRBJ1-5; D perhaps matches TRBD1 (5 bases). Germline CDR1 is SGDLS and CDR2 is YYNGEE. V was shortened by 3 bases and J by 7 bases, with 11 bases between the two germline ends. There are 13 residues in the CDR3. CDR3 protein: CASSAGGSQPQHF. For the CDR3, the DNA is TGTGCCAGCAGCGCTGGGGGGAGCCAGCCCCAGCATTTT.

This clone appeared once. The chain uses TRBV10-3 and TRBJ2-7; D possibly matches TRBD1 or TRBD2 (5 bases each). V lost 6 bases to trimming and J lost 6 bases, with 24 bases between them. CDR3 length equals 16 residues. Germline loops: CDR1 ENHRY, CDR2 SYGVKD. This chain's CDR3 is CAISPEGTPDEFEQYF. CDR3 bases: TGTGCCATCAGCCCGGAAGGGACCCCGGATGAATTCGAGCAGTACTTC.

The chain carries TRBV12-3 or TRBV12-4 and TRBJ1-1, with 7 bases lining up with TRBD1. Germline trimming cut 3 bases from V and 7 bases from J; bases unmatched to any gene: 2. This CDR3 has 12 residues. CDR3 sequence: CASSFQGVEAFF. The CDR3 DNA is TGTGCCAGCAGTTTTCAGGGGGTTGAAGCTTTCTTT.

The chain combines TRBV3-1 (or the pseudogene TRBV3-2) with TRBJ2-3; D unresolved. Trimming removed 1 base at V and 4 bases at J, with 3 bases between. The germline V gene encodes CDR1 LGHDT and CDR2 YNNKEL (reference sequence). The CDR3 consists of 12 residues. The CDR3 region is CASSQVSDTQYF. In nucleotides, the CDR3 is TGTGCCAGCAGCCAAGTTTCAGATACGCAGTATTTT.

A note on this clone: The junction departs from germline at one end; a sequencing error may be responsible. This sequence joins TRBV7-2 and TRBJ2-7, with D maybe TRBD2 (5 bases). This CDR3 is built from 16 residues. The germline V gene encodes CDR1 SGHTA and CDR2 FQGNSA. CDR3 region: CASSLVGGQSSYEQCF. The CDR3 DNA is TGTGCCAGCAGCTTGGTTGGCGGGCAAAGCTCCTACGAGCAGTGCTTC.

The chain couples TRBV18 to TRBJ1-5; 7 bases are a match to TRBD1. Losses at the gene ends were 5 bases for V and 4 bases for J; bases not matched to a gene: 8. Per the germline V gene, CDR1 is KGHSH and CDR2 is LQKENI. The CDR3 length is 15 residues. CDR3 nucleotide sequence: TGTGCCAGCTCAGAGACAGGGATACGGAATCAGCCCCAGCATTTT. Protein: CASSETGIRNQPQHF.

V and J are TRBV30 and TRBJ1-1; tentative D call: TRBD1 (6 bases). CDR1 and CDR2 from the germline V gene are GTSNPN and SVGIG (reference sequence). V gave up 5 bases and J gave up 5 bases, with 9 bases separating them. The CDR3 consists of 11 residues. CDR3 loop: CAWGQTTEAFF. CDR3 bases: TGTGCCTGGGGACAGACTACTGAAGCTTTCTTT.

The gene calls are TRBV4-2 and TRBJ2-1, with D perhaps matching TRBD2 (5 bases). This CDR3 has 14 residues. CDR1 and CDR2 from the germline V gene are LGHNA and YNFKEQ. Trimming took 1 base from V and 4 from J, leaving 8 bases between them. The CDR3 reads CASSQGGGYNEQFF. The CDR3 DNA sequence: TGTGCCAGCAGCCAAGGTGGAGGATACAATGAGCAGTTCTTC.

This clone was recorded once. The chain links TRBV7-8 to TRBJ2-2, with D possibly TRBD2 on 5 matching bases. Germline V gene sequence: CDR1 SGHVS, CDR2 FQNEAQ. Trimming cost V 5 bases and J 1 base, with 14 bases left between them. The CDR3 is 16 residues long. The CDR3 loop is CASSPEDYLNTGELFF. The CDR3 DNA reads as TGTGCCAGCAGCCCCGAAGACTATTTGAACACCGGGGAGCTGTTTTTT.

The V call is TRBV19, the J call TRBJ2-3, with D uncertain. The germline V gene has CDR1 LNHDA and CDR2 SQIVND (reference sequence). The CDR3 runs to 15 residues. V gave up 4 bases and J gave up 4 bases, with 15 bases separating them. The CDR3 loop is CASSTISFGADTQYF. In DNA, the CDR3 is TGTGCCAGTAGTACTATCAGCTTCGGAGCAGATACGCAGTATTTT.

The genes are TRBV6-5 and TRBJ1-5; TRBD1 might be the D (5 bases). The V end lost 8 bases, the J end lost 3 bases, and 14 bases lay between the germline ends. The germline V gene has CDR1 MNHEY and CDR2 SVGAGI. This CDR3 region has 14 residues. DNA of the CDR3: TGTGCCAGCCTCAAAGGGGCGGTCAATCAGCCCCAGCATTTT. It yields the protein CASLKGAVNQPQHF.

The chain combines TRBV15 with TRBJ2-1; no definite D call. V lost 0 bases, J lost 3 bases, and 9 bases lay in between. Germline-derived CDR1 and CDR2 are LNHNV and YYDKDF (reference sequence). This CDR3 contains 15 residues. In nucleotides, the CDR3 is TGTGCCACCAGCAGAGATAATAAACGCTACAATGAGCAGTTCTTC. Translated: CATSRDNKRYNEQFF.

CDR3 bases: TGTGCCAGCAGTCCCCTTGGTCAGCCCCAGCATTTT. This sequence encodes CASSPLGQPQHF. The rearrangement links TRBV6-2 or TRBV6-3 to TRBJ1-5; D gene unclear. The germline CDR1 and CDR2 sequences are MNHEY and SVGEGT. The germline V and J ends were trimmed by 5 bases and 6 bases, with 8 bases remaining between them. This CDR3 is 12 amino acids long.

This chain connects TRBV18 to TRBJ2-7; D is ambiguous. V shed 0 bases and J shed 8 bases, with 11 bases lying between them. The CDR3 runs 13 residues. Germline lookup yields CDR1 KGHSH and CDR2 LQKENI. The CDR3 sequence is CASSPPATTQQYF. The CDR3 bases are TGTGCCAGCTCACCACCGGCGACCACGCAGCAGTACTTC.